The 8 T cell receptor beta chains below were found in one sample sequenced in a study of PD-L1 blockade in urothelial cancer. Assay: immunoSEQ multiplex PCR; the TCRdb copy retains only in-frame clones and omits some. The sample includes some 89,000 clones, 70% to 90% of them seen just once. Time point defined: pretreatment peripheral blood. The sequencing here drew on PBMCs, taken around atezolizumab (anti-PD-L1) treatment. Source of these receptors: a man aged 55 to 70 with urothelial cancer.

The chain employs TRBV7-2 and TRBJ2-3; D is perhaps TRBD2 (5 bases). The germline V gene has CDR1 SGHTA and CDR2 FQGNSA. Trimming shortened V by 3 bases and J by 2 bases, and 12 bases separated the two germline ends. The CDR3 has 15 amino acids. The CDR3 DNA reads TGTGCCAGCAGCTTTACCAGCGGAGCCACAGATACGCAGTATTTT. Amino acid sequence: CASSFTSGATDTQYF.

The V call is TRBV29-1, the J call TRBJ2-2; a possible D gene is TRBD1 (6 bases). The CDR3 runs to 13 residues. V lost 4 bases and J lost 6, with 12 bases in between. CDR1 is SQVTM, CDR2 ANQGSEA, per germline. For the CDR3, the DNA is TGCAGCGTTGGACAGGACGTAGCCGGGGAGCTGTTTTTT. Its translation: CSVGQDVAGELFF.

The chain joins TRBV6-4 to TRBJ2-5, with 9 bases that match TRBD1. The germline CDR1 and CDR2 sequences are MRHNA and SNTAGT. The CDR3 runs 16 residues. V was clipped by 9 bases and J by 2 bases; unmatched bases: 13. Written as DNA, the CDR3 is TGTGCCAGAAACAACAGGGGGCTGAAGAGTCAAGAGACCCAGTACTTC. It encodes CARNNRGLKSQETQYF.

V is TRBV5-1 and J is TRBJ2-1; 13 positions match TRBD2. The CDR3 extends over 18 amino acids. V gave up 4 bases and J gave up 8 bases; unmatched junction bases: 15. Germline V lookup: CDR1 SGHRS, CDR2 YFSETQ. The chain's CDR3 is CASSPTGLLAGGPDEQFF. In DNA, the CDR3 is TGCGCCAGCAGCCCAACTGGGCTACTAGCGGGAGGGCCAGATGAGCAGTTCTTC.

This chain links TRBV29-1 with TRBJ2-3; tentative D call: TRBD2 (5 bases). In germline, CDR1 is SQVTM, CDR2 ANQGSEA. This CDR3 comprises 13 residues. V was cut by 6 bases and J by 4 bases, with 14 bases left in between. The CDR3 nucleotides are TGCAGCGTACAAAGTGCGGGTGCAGATACGCAGTATTTT. This encodes CSVQSAGADTQYF.

The CDR3 region has the DNA TGTGCCAGTAGTATAGTTACAGGGGGGCAGCCCCAGCATTTT. It encodes CASSIVTGGQPQHF. V gene TRBV19 combines with J gene TRBJ1-5; 8 bases map to TRBD1. The V gene end was trimmed by 1 base and the J gene end by 7 bases; junction bases not matched to a gene: 3. The CDR3 loop spans 14 amino acids. CDR1 and CDR2 (germline): LNHDA, SQIVND (reference sequence).

Notes on this clone: This may arise from a read error, as a much more abundant clone is one base away. The sample holds other DNA sequences that translate to the same CDR3. The chain couples TRBV5-1 to TRBJ2-7, with a weak D call TRBD1 (5 bases). This CDR3 has 14 amino acids. CDR1 is SGHRS, CDR2 YFSETQ, per germline. The CDR3 nucleotides are TGCGCCAGCAGCTTGGCCTCCCAGGGCAGCGAGCAGTACTTT. Its translation is CASSLASQGSEQYF.

This clone was seen only once. The chain employs TRBV10-3 and TRBJ2-7; tentatively, D is TRBD2 (5 bases). Germline-derived CDR1 and CDR2 are ENHRY and SYGVKD. The CDR3 covers 11 residues. V lost 5 bases, J lost 6 bases, and 8 bases lay in between. The CDR3 here is CAISTTSEQYF. The CDR3 region has the DNA TGTGCCATCAGTACTACTAGCGAGCAGTACTTC.